Listed here is a single T cell receptor (beta chain). Per the authors' pipeline: Counts of nucleated cells, estimated from reference gene primer amplification, were obtained. The protocol was immunoSEQ multiplex PCR, while the TCRdb copy is restricted to in-frame clones and leaves out a portion. V, J and clone size are those of that table, while D and trimming were read from the DNA. This sample has roughly 45,000 clones, with about three quarters found just once. The data are from a study of blood T cell repertoires in COVID-19. Across the whole study: Whether acute or convalescent, the COVID-19 samples came from the United States, Italy and Spain. Sample material is recorded as cDNA or gDNA derived from T cells, B-cell-depleted T cells, or PBMCs.

The CDR3 spans 20 residues. Germline lookup yields CDR1 MNHEY and CDR2 SMNVEV (reference sequence). J gave up 0 bases and V 1 base, and 12 bases lay outside the gene matches. Source material: peripheral blood. The chain employs TRBV27 and TRBJ2-6; 7 positions agree with TRBD1. The receptor was isolated from a woman between 70 and 85 years old with acute or convalescent COVID-19. The CDR3 loop reads CASSLWGRQGVSSGANVLTF. CDR3 coding DNA: TGTGCCAGCAGTTTATGGGGTAGACAGGGCGTCAGCTCTGGGGCCAACGTCCTGACTTTC.